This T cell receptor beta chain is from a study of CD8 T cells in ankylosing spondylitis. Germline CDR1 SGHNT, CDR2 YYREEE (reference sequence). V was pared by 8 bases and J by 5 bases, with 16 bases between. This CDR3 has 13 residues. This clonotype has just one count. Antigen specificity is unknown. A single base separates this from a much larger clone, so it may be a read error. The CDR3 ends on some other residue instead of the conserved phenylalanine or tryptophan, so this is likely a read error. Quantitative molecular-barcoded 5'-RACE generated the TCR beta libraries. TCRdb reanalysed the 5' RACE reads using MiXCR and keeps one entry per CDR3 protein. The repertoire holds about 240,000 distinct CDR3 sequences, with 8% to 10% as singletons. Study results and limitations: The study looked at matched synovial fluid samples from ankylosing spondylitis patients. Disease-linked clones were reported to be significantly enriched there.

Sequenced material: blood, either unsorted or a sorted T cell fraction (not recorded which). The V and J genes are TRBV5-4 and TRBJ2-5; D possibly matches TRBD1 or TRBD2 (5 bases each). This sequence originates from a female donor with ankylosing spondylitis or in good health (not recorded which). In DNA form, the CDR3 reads TGTGCCAGGGGACCCCCGGGTCGGGAGACCCAGTACCTC. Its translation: CARGPPGRETQYL.